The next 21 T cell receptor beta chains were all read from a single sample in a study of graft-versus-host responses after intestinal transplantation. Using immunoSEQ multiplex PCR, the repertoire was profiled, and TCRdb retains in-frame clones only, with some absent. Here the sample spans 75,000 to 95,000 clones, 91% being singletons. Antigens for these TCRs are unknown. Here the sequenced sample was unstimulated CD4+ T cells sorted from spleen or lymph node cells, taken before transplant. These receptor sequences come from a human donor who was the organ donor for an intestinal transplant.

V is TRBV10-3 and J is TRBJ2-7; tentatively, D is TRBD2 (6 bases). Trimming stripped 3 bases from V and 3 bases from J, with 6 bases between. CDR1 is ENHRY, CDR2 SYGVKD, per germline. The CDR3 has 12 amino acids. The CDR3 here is CAISDGGYEQYF. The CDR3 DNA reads TGTGCCATCAGTGACGGGGGCTACGAGCAGTACTTC.

CDR3 bases: TGTGCCAGCAGCTTACTGGGGGGGAACACTGAAGCTTTCTTT. Its protein product is CASSLLGGNTEAFF. The chain couples TRBV11-3 to TRBJ1-1, with a tentative D call TRBD1 (5 bases). There are 14 residues in the CDR3. V lost 2 bases, J lost 1 base, and 8 bases lay in between. CDR1 and CDR2 (germline): SGHNT, YENEEA.

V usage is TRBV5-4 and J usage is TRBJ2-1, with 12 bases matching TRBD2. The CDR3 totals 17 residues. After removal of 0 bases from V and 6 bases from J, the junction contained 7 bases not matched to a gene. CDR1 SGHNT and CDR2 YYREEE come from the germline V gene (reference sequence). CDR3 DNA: TGTGCCAGCAGCTTGGCGCTAGCGGGGGGGCCCCGCAATGAGCAGTTCTTC. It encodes CASSLALAGGPRNEQFF.

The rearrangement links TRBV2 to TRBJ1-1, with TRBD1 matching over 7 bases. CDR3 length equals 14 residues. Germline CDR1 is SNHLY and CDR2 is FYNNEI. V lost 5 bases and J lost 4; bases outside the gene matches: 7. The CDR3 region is CASSRQGFATEAFF. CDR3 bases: TGTGCCAGCAGTCGACAGGGATTCGCCACTGAAGCTTTCTTT.

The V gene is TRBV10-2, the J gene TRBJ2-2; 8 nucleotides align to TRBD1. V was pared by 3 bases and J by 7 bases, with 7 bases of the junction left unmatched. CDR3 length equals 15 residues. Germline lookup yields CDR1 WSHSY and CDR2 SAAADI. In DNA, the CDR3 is TGCGCCAGCAGTGACAGGGGGCGAAAACGCGGGGAGCTGTTTTTT. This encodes CASSDRGRKRGELFF.

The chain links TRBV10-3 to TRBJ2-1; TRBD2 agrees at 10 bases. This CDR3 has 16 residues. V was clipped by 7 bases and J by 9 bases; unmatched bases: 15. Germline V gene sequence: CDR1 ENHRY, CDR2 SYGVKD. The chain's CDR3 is CAIKAPASGRVGEQFF. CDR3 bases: TGTGCCATCAAGGCCCCTGCCAGCGGGAGGGTGGGTGAGCAGTTCTTC.

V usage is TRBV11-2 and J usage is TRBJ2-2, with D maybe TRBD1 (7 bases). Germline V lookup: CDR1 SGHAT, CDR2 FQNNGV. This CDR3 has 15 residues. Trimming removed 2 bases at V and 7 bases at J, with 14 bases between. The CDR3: CASSLRSQGGGELFF. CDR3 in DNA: TGTGCCAGCAGCTTAAGAAGCCAGGGGGGCGGGGAGCTGTTTTTT.

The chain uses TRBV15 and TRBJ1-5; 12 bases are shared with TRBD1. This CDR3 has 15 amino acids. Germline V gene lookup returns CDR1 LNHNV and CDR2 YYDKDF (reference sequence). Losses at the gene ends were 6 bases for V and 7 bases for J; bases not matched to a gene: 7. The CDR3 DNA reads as TGTGCCACCAGAAAAGGGACAGGGGGCCTACAGCCCCAGCATTTT. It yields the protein CATRKGTGGLQPQHF.

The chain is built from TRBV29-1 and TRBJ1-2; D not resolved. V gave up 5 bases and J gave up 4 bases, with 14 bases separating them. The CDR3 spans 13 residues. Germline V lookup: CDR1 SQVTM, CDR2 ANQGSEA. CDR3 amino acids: CSVSLLNSYGYTF. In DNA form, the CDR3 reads TGCAGCGTTTCGTTACTCAACAGCTATGGCTACACCTTC. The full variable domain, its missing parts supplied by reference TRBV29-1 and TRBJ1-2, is SAVISQKPSRDICQRGTSLTIQCQVDSQVTMMFWYRQQPGQSLTLIATANQGSEATYESGFVIDKFPISRPNLTFSTLTVSNMSPEDSSIYLCSVSLLNSYGYTFGSGTRLTVV.

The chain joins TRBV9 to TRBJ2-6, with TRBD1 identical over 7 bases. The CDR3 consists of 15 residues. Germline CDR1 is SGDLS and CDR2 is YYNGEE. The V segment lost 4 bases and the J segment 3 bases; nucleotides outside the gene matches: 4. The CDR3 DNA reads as TGTGCCAGCAGCCCTTCAGGGGGTGGGGCCAACGTCCTGACTTTC. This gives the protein CASSPSGGGANVLTF.

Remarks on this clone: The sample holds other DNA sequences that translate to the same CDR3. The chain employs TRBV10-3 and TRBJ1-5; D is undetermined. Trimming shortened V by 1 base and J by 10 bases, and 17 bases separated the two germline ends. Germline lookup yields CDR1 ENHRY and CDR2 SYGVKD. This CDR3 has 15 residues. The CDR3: CAISEFGRSGIPQHF. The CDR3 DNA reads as TGTGCCATCAGTGAGTTTGGACGCTCCGGGATTCCCCAGCATTTT.

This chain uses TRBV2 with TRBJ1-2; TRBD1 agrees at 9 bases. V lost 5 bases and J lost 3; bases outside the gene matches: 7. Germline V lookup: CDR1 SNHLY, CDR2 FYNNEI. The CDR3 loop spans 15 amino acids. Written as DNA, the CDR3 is TGTGCCAGCAGTACAGACAGGGGGGTGTACTATGGCTACACCTTC. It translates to CASSTDRGVYYGYTF. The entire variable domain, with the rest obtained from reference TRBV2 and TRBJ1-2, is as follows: EPEVTQTPSHQVTQMGQEVILRCVPISNHLYFYWYRQILGQKVEFLVSFYNNEISEKSEIFDDQFSVERPDGSNFTLKIRSTKLEDSAMYFCASSTDRGVYYGYTFGSGTRLTVV.

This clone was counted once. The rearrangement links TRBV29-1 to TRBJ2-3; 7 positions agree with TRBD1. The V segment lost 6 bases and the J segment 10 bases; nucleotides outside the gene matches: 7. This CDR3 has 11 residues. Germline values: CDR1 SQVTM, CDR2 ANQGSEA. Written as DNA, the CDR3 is TGCAGCGTCGACAGGGTTCTTGCGCAGTATTTT. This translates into CSVDRVLAQYF.

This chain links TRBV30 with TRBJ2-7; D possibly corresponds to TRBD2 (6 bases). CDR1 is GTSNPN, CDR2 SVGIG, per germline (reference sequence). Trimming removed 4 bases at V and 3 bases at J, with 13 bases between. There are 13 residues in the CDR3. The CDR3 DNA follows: TGTGCCTGGACTGGAGGGACCCACTACGAGCAGTACTTC. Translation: CAWTGGTHYEQYF.

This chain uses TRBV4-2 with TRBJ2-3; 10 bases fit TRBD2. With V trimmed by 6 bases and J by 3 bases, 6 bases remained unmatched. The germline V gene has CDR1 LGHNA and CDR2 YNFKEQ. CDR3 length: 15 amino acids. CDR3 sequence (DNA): TGTGCCAGCAGTCAGCGGGGGGGCCTTACAGATACGCAGTATTTT. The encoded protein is CASSQRGGLTDTQYF.

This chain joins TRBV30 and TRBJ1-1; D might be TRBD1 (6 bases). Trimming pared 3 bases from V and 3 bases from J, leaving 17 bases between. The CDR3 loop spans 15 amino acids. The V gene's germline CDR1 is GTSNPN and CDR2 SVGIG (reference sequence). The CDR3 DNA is TGTGCCTGGAGCCCACGCGGGAGGGGGGACACTGAAGCTTTCTTT. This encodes CAWSPRGRGDTEAFF.

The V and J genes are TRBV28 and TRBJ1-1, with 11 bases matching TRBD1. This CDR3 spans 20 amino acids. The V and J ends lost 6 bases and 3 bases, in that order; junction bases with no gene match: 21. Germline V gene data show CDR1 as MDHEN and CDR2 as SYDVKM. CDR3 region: CASSPPRVQVGQGAYTEAFF. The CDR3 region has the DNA TGTGCCAGCAGCCCTCCTCGTGTGCAGGTAGGACAGGGGGCGTACACTGAAGCTTTCTTT.

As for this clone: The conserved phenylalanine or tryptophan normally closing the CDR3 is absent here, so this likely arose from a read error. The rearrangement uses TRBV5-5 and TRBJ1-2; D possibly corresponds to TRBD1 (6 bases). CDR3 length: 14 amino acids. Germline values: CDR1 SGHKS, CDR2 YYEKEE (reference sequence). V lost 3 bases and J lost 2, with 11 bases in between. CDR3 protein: CASSSDSSNYGYTL. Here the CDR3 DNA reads TGTGCCAGCAGCTCGGACAGTTCAAACTATGGCTACACCCTC.

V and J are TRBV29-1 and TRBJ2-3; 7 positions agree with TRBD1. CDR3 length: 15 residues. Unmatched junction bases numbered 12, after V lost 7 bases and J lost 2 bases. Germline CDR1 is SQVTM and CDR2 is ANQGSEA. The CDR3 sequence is CSGRQGAWNTDTQYF. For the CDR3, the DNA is TGCAGCGGGAGACAGGGCGCGTGGAACACAGATACGCAGTATTTT.

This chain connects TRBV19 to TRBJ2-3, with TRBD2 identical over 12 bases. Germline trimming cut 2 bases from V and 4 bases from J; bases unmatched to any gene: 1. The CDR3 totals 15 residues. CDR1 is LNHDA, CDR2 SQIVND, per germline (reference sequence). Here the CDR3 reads CASSILAGGPDTQYF. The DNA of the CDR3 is TGTGCCAGTAGTATACTAGCGGGAGGGCCAGATACGCAGTATTTT.

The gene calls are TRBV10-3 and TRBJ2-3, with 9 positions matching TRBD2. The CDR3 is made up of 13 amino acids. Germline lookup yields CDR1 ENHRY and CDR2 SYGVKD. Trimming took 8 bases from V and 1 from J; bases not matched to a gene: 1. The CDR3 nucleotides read TGTGCCATCGCTAGCGGGGGCACAGATACGCAGTATTTT. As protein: CAIASGGTDTQYF.